This T cell receptor beta chain was retrieved from a study of blood T cells in healthy people across ages (dated by TCRdb to the mid-2010s). With respect to the entire study: Template switching captured roughly one uniquely barcoded TCR beta cDNA molecule per two T cells in model experiments. Using the same blood draw, the study looked at two additional independent replicas of 1 million unique cDNA reads for two donors, one aged 18 to 30 and the other aged 80 or older. Donors were grouped into four age groups: young (average 16 years), middle-aged (under 40), aged (about 60) and long-lived (around 80). To avoid experimental bias, donors of different ages were spread randomly across the sequencing lanes. Age-related changes in TCR beta repertoire diversity were measured in the study by deep sequencing normalized with unique cDNA molecular identifiers.

The paper's findings and limits, for the study overall: Estimates of total diversity from one million sequenced T cells were regarded as lower bounds and underestimates. Observed TCR beta diversity per million T cells fell roughly linearly with age, and a significant reduction was already apparent by age roughly 41. The long-lived group showed more naive CD4+ T cells, fewer expanded clones and increased TCR diversity than the aged group, suggesting age selection. Observed TCR beta diversity correlated strongly with the percentage of naive T cells measured by flow cytometry. Conclusive comparison of naive and antigen-experienced compartments was prevented by the profiling of bulk unsorted PBMCs. Because donor CMV infection status was unknown, age-related changes in expanded clonotypes were potentially confounded.

With regard to this clonotype: The antigen it binds to is not known. The record has no base qualities; no much larger clone is one base away.

CDR1 and CDR2 are read off the germline V gene (reference sequence) as SEHNR and FQNEAQ. V ends up 5 bases short and J 4 bases short, with an unmatched junction base count of 5. The cysteine opens and the phenylalanine closes a CDR3 of 14 amino acids. Only the CDR3 DNA is retained, 42 bases long and in frame from the first base. The library was produced with 5' RACE. For sequencing, an Illumina HiSeq 2500 was employed. A second roughly 6 to 12 cycle PCR used a sample-barcoded 5' primer and a J-beta primer mix. A unique molecular identifier was introduced onto each TCR beta cDNA molecule by a template-switch 5' adaptor carrying 12 random nucleotides. Each sample yielded at least 2.5 million CDR3-containing paired-end reads. The Mint cDNA synthesis kit, primed by a TRBC-specific oligonucleotide, was used to synthesize first-strand cDNA from all RNA. All cDNA was treated with uracil-DNA glycosylase and then went through a first 18-cycle PCR with the universal primers M1SS and BC2_uni_R. The authors processed their data as follows. For normalization, 1 million high-quality reads, each with a distinct molecular identifier, were randomly selected from each sample. Reads sharing molecular identifiers were discarded rather than binned into consensus sequences. CDR3 identification, clonotype clustering and error correction used MiTCR with a Q25 quality threshold and the strictest error-elimination algorithm. Lower-bound total TCR beta diversity was estimated with a nonparametric unseen species model using Euler transformation. The public reads were quality trimmed at Q25 with fastp and then assembled into clones with MiXCR by TCRdb, keeping productive beta chains. Identical CDR3 protein sequences are pooled into one entry, listed with their most common genes and DNA. TCRdb's processing, not the authors', yielded these V and J calls. The sample table shows around 800,000 distinct CDR3 sequences, and around two fifths are seen once. About 21% of the sample lies in the top ten.

Systemically healthy Caucasian individuals from Russia, roughly 40 in total and aged about 6 to 90 years, were included as donors. About 9.8 milliliters of peripheral blood were drawn from each donor into EDTA-treated Vacutainer tubes. PBMCs were isolated by Ficoll-Paque density-gradient centrifugation, with at least 6.5 million obtained per sample. Trizol reagent was used to extract total RNA from PBMCs, with at least 6 micrograms per sample. Naive CD45RAhigh/CD27high T cell percentages were measured by flow cytometry on a PBMC aliquot from every donor. This TCR was recovered from a man aged 55 to 70 in good health. The rearrangement combines TRBV7-9 with TRBJ2-5, with 9 bases matching TRBD1. The sequenced sample was blood. In nucleotide form, the sequence is TGTGCCAGCAGCGCTACAGGGGGCAGAGAGACCCAGTACTTC. Protein translation: CASSATGGRETQYF.